This T cell receptor beta chain was captured by sequencing in a study of regulatory T cells in long-lasting Graves disease. At the level of the study: With positive TSH receptor antibodies and over 5 years of antithyroid drugs, Graves' disease was considered persistent.

With iRepertoire HTBI primers and Arm-PCR of CDR3 regions, TCR beta libraries were built. TCRdb passed the multiplex PCR reads through MiXCR, listing each CDR3 protein once. The sample has approximately 400,000 distinct CDR3 sequences; more than 20% are singletons. Stated time point: persistent/refractory GD, antithyroid drugs over 5 years with positive TRAb. The TCR library was made from RNA that had been extracted from PBMCs in TRIzol. The CDR3 length is 11 residues. Trimming took off 5 bases at V and 9 bases at J, with 10 bases between the two ends. Germline V CDR1 and CDR2: MGHDK, SYGVNS. J is TRBJ1-1 and V is TRBV25-1, with D possibly being TRBD1 (5 bases). The sequences come from peripheral blood mononuclear cells (PBMCs), collected when the disease was refractory, from a patient treated with antithyroid drugs. The clonotype comes from a woman aged 40 to 55 with Graves disease. In DNA, the CDR3 is TGTGCCAGCAGTTTGGGGGAACAAGCTTTCTTT. It encodes CASSLGEQAFF.